The rows below give T cell receptor beta chains drawn from one sample of a study of OX40 agonist ivuxolimab in advanced cancers. The repertoire was sequenced with immunoSEQ multiplex PCR; TCRdb's copy has only in-frame clones and lacks some. This sample has nearly 70,000 clones, with 70% to 90% found just once. This specimen consisted of CD4+ or CD8+ T cells sorted from blood, obtained in a trial of the OX40 agonist ivuxolimab. These receptors were obtained from an adult with an advanced solid tumor such as melanoma, head and neck, liver or kidney cancer. CDR3s include the opening cysteine and the closing phenylalanine or tryptophan. Fields, in order: D gene, J gene, clone size, V gene, CDR3 DNA, CDR3 protein. The D gene is left open where the match is weak. The listing skips clone size in some rows; elsewhere it reads once, few, many or a size class.

. TRBJ1-2 . TRBV7-2 TGTGCCAGCAGCTTAGTGCCTTCGTCCTCAGCTAACTATGGCTACACCTTC CASSLVPSSSANYGYTF
TRBD1 TRBJ1-2 . TRBV5-6 TGTGCCAGCAGCAGGACAGGGGGCAAGGGTTTACACTATGGCTACACCTTC CASSRTGGKGLHYGYTF
. TRBJ1-2 . TRBV4-2 TGTGCCAGCAGCCAAGATCTCCCCCTGGGAGGGACCATGATGGGCTATGGCTACACCTTC CASSQDLPLGGTMMGYGYTF
. TRBJ1-2 . TRBV11-3 TGTGCCAGCAGCTATGGGGGGAGCTATGGCTACACCTTC CASSYGGSYGYTF
TRBD2 TRBJ2-3 . TRBV6-1 TGTGCCAGCAGTGCTGGGGGGGGGAGGTGGACAGATACGCAGTATTTT CASSAGGGRWTDTQYF
. TRBJ2-1 . TRBV4-3 TGCGCCAGCAGCCAAGATTTGGGGATGAGCGGGTTCAATGAGCAGTTCTTC CASSQDLGMSGFNEQFF
. TRBJ2-4 . TRBV6-5 TGTGCCAGCAGGCCCGAGTTAGCCAAAAACATTCAGTACTTC CASRPELAKNIQYF
. TRBJ2-1 . TRBV27 TGTGCCAGCAGTTCCGGCCCCGTCGATGAGCAGTTCTTC CASSSGPVDEQFF
. TRBJ1-2 few TRBV5-1 TGCGCCAGCGGCGACGGGGGACCAACCTATGGCTACACCTTC CASGDGGPTYGYTF
TRBD1 TRBJ2-3 . TRBV4-2 TGTGCCAGCAGCCGATCTCCCGGGACAGGGGTTTCAGATACGCAGTATTTT CASSRSPGTGVSDTQYF
. TRBJ2-7 . TRBV27 TGTGCCAGCAGTTTATGGAAGAATGGGGTCCACGAGCAGTACTTC CASSLWKNGVHEQYF
TRBD2 TRBJ2-1 . TRBV5-1 TGCGCCAGCAGCGGGACTAGCGGGAGAAATGAGCAGTTCTTC CASSGTSGRNEQFF
. TRBJ2-6 . TRBV21-1 TGTGCCAGCAGCAAAGGTGGGTTTTACTGGGCCAACGTCCTGACTTTC CASSKGGFYWANVLTF
TRBD2 TRBJ2-7 . TRBV4-1 TGCGCCAGCAGCCAAGAAAGCGGGAGGATTTTGGGCGAGCAGTACTTC CASSQESGRILGEQYF
. TRBJ1-4 . TRBV9 TGTGCCAGCAGCGGACCACAGGATCCGAATGAAAAACTGTTTTTT CASSGPQDPNEKLFF
. TRBJ1-2 . TRBV25-1 TGTGCCAGCAGTGCCGCAGGGTGGGCCGACTATGGCTACACCTTC CASSAAGWADYGYTF
. TRBJ2-1 . TRBV28 TGTGCCAGCGGCAGGACAGCCCCGCCTGAGCAGTTCTTC CASGRTAPPEQFF
. TRBJ2-7 . TRBV5-5 TGTGCCAGCAGCTCTACAGGCGCAAAATCCTACGAGCAGTACTTC CASSSTGAKSYEQYF
TRBD1 TRBJ1-1 . TRBV19 TGTGCCAGTAGTATGACAGGGGACACTGAAGCTTTCTTT CASSMTGDTEAFF
. TRBJ2-5 once TRBV5-4 TGTGCCAGCAGCGCAGGGACCGGTGGCTTTGAGACCCAGTACTTC CASSAGTGGFETQYF
. TRBJ1-2 . TRBV5-4 TGTGCCAGCAGCCCCACGGGGGGGTACTATGGCTACACCTTC CASSPTGGYYGYTF
. TRBJ2-7 . TRBV11-3 TGTGCCAGCAGCTTAGGCCCGGGGCGGTCCCCGTACTTC CASSLGPGRSPYF
. TRBJ1-5 once TRBV21-1 TGTGCCAGCAGCAAATGGGCAGAGCAATATAGCAATCAGCCCCAGCATTTT CASSKWAEQYSNQPQHF
. TRBJ2-1 . TRBV9 TGTGCCAGCAGTGTGCAAGTCGAGTTCAATGAGCAGTTCTTC CASSVQVEFNEQFF
. TRBJ2-1 . TRBV7-6 TGTGCCAGCAGCTTAGATATCGCGGGGAAGCAGTTCTTC CASSLDIAGKQFF
TRBD2 TRBJ2-3 . TRBV5-4 TGTGCCAGCAGCTTGCTAGCGGGGGCAACTACTAGCACAGATACGCAGTATTTT CASSLLAGATTSTDTQYF
. TRBJ2-1 . TRBV27 TGTGCCAGCAGTCCCCGATTAGTATTGTGGGGTGAGCAGTTCTTC CASSPRLVLWGEQFF
TRBD1 TRBJ1-1 . TRBV27 TGTGCCAGCAGGGACAGGGCCGTTGGGATGAACACTGAAGCTTTCTTT CASRDRAVGMNTEAFF
. TRBJ1-2 . TRBV28 TGTGCCAGCAGTTTATTGACAAACTATGGCTACACCTTC CASSLLTNYGYTF
. TRBJ1-3 . TRBV4-1 TGCGCCAGCAGCCAGATAGACATGGGGTTCTCTGGAAACACCATATATTTT CASSQIDMGFSGNTIYF
. TRBJ2-1 once TRBV7-2 TGTGCCAGCAGCCTGACTCGACTAGCCGGGGGCTATGAGCAGTTCTTC CASSLTRLAGGYEQFF
TRBD1 TRBJ1-4 . TRBV30 TGTGCCTGGAGTGACCGAATGGACAGGGTCGGTTTGGAAAAACTGTTTTTT CAWSDRMDRVGLEKLFF
. TRBJ2-7 . TRBV10-3 TGTGCCATTCGGACAGAAAACAGCTACGAGCAGTACTTC CAIRTENSYEQYF
TRBD1 TRBJ1-1 . TRBV5-4 TGTGCCAGCAGCCCCCCGGACAGGCCGAGGTCTGAAGCTTTCTTT CASSPPDRPRSEAFF
TRBD1 TRBJ2-5 . TRBV4-1 TGCGCCAGCAGCTTCCGGGACAGGGGGCCGGAGACCCAGTACTTC CASSFRDRGPETQYF
. TRBJ2-6 . TRBV2 TGTGCCAGCAGAAGGTTGTTCTCTGGGGCCAACGTCCTGACTTTC CASRRLFSGANVLTF
. TRBJ2-7 . TRBV6-1 TGTGCCAGCAGTGAGGGGACGAAACTCACCTACGAGCAGTACTTC CASSEGTKLTYEQYF